Sequencing of this T cell receptor (beta chain) was carried out in a study of T cell responses to AZD1222 COVID-19 vaccine. The CDR3 is 17 residues long. Germline V CDR1 and CDR2: LGHDT, YNNKEL (reference sequence). With V trimmed by 4 bases and J by 0 bases, 12 bases remained unmatched. Profiled with immunoSEQ multiplex PCR; TCRdb holds only in-frame clones, not every one. The repertoire holds 130,000 to 150,000 clones, with around 90% as singletons. The sequences come from peripheral blood, collected on day 0 of AZD1222 vaccination. The chain uses TRBV3-1 (or the pseudogene TRBV3-2) and TRBJ2-7, with TRBD1 matching over 7 bases. The TCR was taken from an adult in good health. CDR3 sequence reads: CASSLRDSSRSSYEQYF. CDR3 bases: TGTGCCAGCAGCCTCCGGGACAGTTCCAGAAGCTCCTACGAGCAGTACTTC.